This entry concerns a single TCR beta chain. This specimen comes from a study of T cell changes during pregnancy in multiple sclerosis. The length of the CDR3 is 15 residues. Germline loops: CDR1 LNHDA, CDR2 SQIVND (reference sequence). V lost 1 base to trimming and J lost 6 bases; unmatched junction nucleotides: 6. The assay was immunoSEQ multiplex PCR, and TCRdb's table has in-frame clones only and misses some. The table shows about 44,000 clones, with roughly 92% occurring only once. This chain joins TRBV19 and TRBJ2-1; 7 nucleotides agree with TRBD2. The clonotype was recovered from a female donor with multiple sclerosis, enrolled in a pregnancy study. Material: CD4+ T cells from peripheral blood mononuclear cells, obtained in the first trimester of pregnancy. CDR3 in amino acids: CASSIGREIGNEQFF. Written as DNA, the CDR3 is TGTGCCAGTAGTATAGGGCGGGAGATCGGCAATGAGCAGTTCTTC. Full variable domain (outside the CDR3, taken from reference TRBV19 and TRBJ2-1): DGGITQSPKYLFRKEGQNVTLSCEQNLNHDAMYWYRQDPGQGLRLIYYSQIVNDFQKGDIAEGYSVSREKKESFPLTVTSAQKNPTAFYLCASSIGREIGNEQFFGPGTRLTVL.